The next 32 T cell receptor beta chains were all read from a single sample in a study of T-cell memory formation after mild COVID-19. Each CDR3 protein is one row after TCRdb ran MiXCR on the 5' RACE reads. The data hold 290,000 or so distinct CDR3 sequences, with roughly 21% observed a single time. The sequencing input was PBMCs or a T cell subset sorted from them (not recorded which). These receptor sequences come from a man younger than 35 who had mild COVID-19 (a few samples of this study predate the infection). Cell type and time point are not known.

This clonotype has just a few counts. This chain links TRBV29-1 with TRBJ2-1; 10 bases fit TRBD1. Germline CDR1 is SQVTM and CDR2 is ANQGSEA. This CDR3 has 13 amino acids. Trimming removed 6 bases from V and 7 bases from J; junction bases left unmatched: 6. In nucleotides, the CDR3 is TGCAGCGTCGTAGGACAGGGGGGGAATGAGCAGTTCTTC. Amino acids: CSVVGQGGNEQFF.

The chain is built from TRBV10-3 and TRBJ2-3; D unresolved. Germline loops: CDR1 ENHRY, CDR2 SYGVKD. Trimming took off 0 bases at V and 2 bases at J, with 9 bases between the two ends. CDR3 length: 15 amino acids. The CDR3 here is CAISESRIYTDTQYF. The DNA of the CDR3 is TGTGCCATCAGTGAGTCGAGAATCTACACAGATACGCAGTATTTT.

This sequence joins TRBV19 and TRBJ2-6; unclear D gene. Trimming removed 1 base at V and 4 bases at J, with 8 bases between. Germline loops: CDR1 LNHDA, CDR2 SQIVND (reference sequence). This CDR3 is 15 amino acids long. The CDR3 sequence: CASSIVRIGANVLTF. CDR3 coding DNA: TGTGCCAGTAGTATAGTAAGGATCGGGGCCAACGTCCTGACTTTC.

There are a few counts of this clonotype. The gene calls are TRBV5-1 and TRBJ2-1; D is perhaps TRBD1 or TRBD2 (5 bases each). CDR1 and CDR2 from the germline V gene are SGHRS and YFSETQ. The CDR3 is made up of 16 amino acids. Trimming took 4 bases from V and 6 from J, leaving 20 bases between them. The CDR3: CASSPTVGGLGNEQFF. In nucleotides, the CDR3 is TGCGCCAGCAGCCCAACGGTTGGGGGTTTAGGCAATGAGCAGTTCTTC. Complete variable domain (other parts from reference TRBV5-1 and TRBJ2-1): KAGVTQTPRYLIKTRGQQVTLSCSPISGHRSVSWYQQTPGQGLQFLFEYFSETQRNKGNFPGRFSGRQFSNSRSEMNVSTLELGDSALYLCASSPTVGGLGNEQFFGPGTRLTVL.

This sequence joins TRBV5-1 and TRBJ2-1, with 8 bases aligning to TRBD2. The V segment lost 4 bases and the J segment 3 bases; nucleotides outside the gene matches: 9. The CDR3 has 16 residues. Germline loops: CDR1 SGHRS, CDR2 YFSETQ. CDR3 sequence: CASSGIGTRNYNEQFF. The CDR3 DNA follows: TGCGCCAGCAGCGGGATCGGGACTAGGAACTACAATGAGCAGTTCTTC. Full variable domain (outside the CDR3, taken from reference TRBV5-1 and TRBJ2-1): KAGVTQTPRYLIKTRGQQVTLSCSPISGHRSVSWYQQTPGQGLQFLFEYFSETQRNKGNFPGRFSGRQFSNSRSEMNVSTLELGDSALYLCASSGIGTRNYNEQFFGPGTRLTVL.

The chain is built from TRBV2 and TRBJ2-3; 10 bases align to TRBD2. Germline CDR1 and CDR2: SNHLY and FYNNEI. The V and J ends lost 2 bases and 3 bases, in that order; junction bases with no gene match: 8. The CDR3 sequence is 17 residues long. The CDR3 bases are TGTGCCAGCAGTGAACTTAGCGGGGGGCCCTCGACAGATACGCAGTATTTT. It codes for CASSELSGGPSTDTQYF.

Ten or more counts support this clonotype. The chain joins TRBV20-1 to TRBJ1-2; D remains unclear. The germline gives CDR1 DFQATT, CDR2 SNEGSKA (reference sequence). The CDR3 contains 15 residues. Trimming removed 6 bases from V and 4 bases from J, with 21 bases in between. Here the CDR3 DNA reads TGCAGTGCCAGCCCTCCGGGGAACCCCACCTATGGCTACACCTTC. Residues: CSASPPGNPTYGYTF.

In its sample, this clonotype was seen a few times. The germline gene is not matched at one end of the junction; a read error may be the cause. The chain employs TRBV5-1 and TRBJ2-5, with 7 bases aligning to TRBD2. CDR3 length: 14 residues. The germline CDR1 and CDR2 sequences are SGHRS and YFSETQ. The CDR3 DNA sequence: TGTGCCAGCAGTTTGGGGGGGGTCCAAGAGACCCAGTACTTC. Amino acid sequence: CASSLGGVQETQYF.

J is TRBJ2-7 and V is TRBV20-1, with D perhaps matching TRBD1 (5 bases). V lost 1 base, J lost 3 bases, and 13 bases lay in between. The CDR3 covers 14 residues. The germline gives CDR1 DFQATT, CDR2 SNEGSKA (reference sequence). The CDR3 DNA sequence: TGCAGTGCTAGAGGTTCAGGGAACCGCTACGAGCAGTACGTC. Its translation: CSARGSGNRYEQYV.

The gene calls are TRBV4-2 and TRBJ2-5; 8 nucleotides agree with TRBD1. Germline values: CDR1 LGHNA, CDR2 YNFKEQ. This CDR3 has 16 amino acids. Germline trimming cut 3 bases from V and 5 bases from J; bases unmatched to any gene: 11. Here the CDR3 DNA reads TGTGCCAGCAGCCACGGGGCCCAGGGGGCCTGGGAGACCCAGTACTTC. Translating gives CASSHGAQGAWETQYF.

V usage is TRBV7-2 and J usage is TRBJ2-5; D is unclear. The V gene lost 6 bases and the J gene lost 9 bases, with 14 bases spanning the gap. Germline lookup yields CDR1 SGHTA and CDR2 FQGNSA. The CDR3 sequence is 12 residues long. CDR3 sequence: CASSLGRSSQYF. The CDR3 DNA follows: TGTGCCAGCAGTCTAGGGCGTAGTTCCCAGTACTTC.

This clonotype was observed a few times. The chain recombines TRBV27 with TRBJ2-7; 8 bases match TRBD1. Unmatched junction bases numbered 7, after V lost 3 bases and J lost 3 bases. This CDR3 is built from 15 residues. The V gene's germline CDR1 is MNHEY and CDR2 SMNVEV (reference sequence). The CDR3 nucleotides read TGTGCCAGCAGTTTCAACTGGGACAGGAACTACGAGCAGTACTTC. Its protein is CASSFNWDRNYEQYF.

This clonotype was seen more than once but under ten times. V and J are TRBV20-1 and TRBJ2-1, with 11 bases identical to TRBD2. The CDR3 spans 14 residues. Germline V gene data show CDR1 as DFQATT and CDR2 as SNEGSKA (reference sequence). After removal of 5 bases from V and 5 bases from J, the junction contained 5 bases not matched to a gene. CDR3 DNA sequence: TGCAGTGCTGGCCCTAGCGGGGGGAACAATGAGCAGTTCTTC. It translates to CSAGPSGGNNEQFF.

Many counts were recorded for this clonotype. The CDR3 DNA follows: TGTGCCAGCAGTTTCGGGCAGGCAAACTATGGCTACACCTTC. As protein: CASSFGQANYGYTF. The chain links TRBV12-3 or TRBV12-4 to TRBJ1-2; D is undetermined. The CDR3 sequence is 14 residues long. V was clipped by 3 bases and J by 2 bases, with 10 bases between them.

This clonotype was detected only a few times. This chain links TRBV7-2 with TRBJ2-2; TRBD2 matches 9 bases. There are 15 residues in the CDR3. Germline loops: CDR1 SGHTA, CDR2 FQGNSA. The V segment lost 4 bases and the J segment 5 bases; nucleotides outside the gene matches: 5. The chain's CDR3 is CASSSGLALTGELFF. Written as DNA, the CDR3 is TGTGCCAGCAGCTCTGGACTAGCGTTGACCGGGGAGCTGTTTTTT.

This chain joins TRBV10-3 and TRBJ1-5, with a possible D match to TRBD1 (5 bases). Between the trimmed V and J ends, which lost 7 bases and 4 bases, there was a span of 11 bases. The CDR3 length is 13 residues. The germline CDR1 and CDR2 sequences are ENHRY and SYGVKD. The CDR3 sequence: CAIMMDINQPQHF. DNA of the CDR3: TGTGCCATCATGATGGACATAAATCAGCCCCAGCATTTT.

Only a few counts were recorded for this clonotype. The chain couples TRBV6-2 or TRBV6-3 to TRBJ2-5; 9 bases match TRBD1. V shed 2 bases, J shed 4 bases, and the junction held 11 bases outside the gene matches. Germline CDR1 is MNHEY and CDR2 is SVGEGT. This CDR3 region has 17 residues. The CDR3 coding sequence is TGTGCCAGCAGTTACCCCACGGACAGGGGAGATCGAGAGACCCAGTACTTC. Amino acid sequence: CASSYPTDRGDRETQYF.

Only a few counts were recorded for this clonotype. The gene calls are TRBV4-3 and TRBJ2-3; 7 bases fit TRBD2. Germline V gene sequence: CDR1 LGHNA, CDR2 YSLEER. This CDR3 is 16 amino acids long. With 0 bases clipped from V and 2 bases from J, the junction kept 5 bases outside the gene matches. This CDR3 is CASSQDPGGPTDTQYF. The CDR3 DNA reads TGCGCCAGCAGCCAAGATCCGGGGGGTCCCACAGATACGCAGTATTTT.

This clonotype was seen only a few times. The rearrangement joins TRBV20-1 to TRBJ2-7, with 9 bases lining up with TRBD2. V gave up 6 bases and J gave up 9 bases; unmatched junction bases: 15. The germline V gene has CDR1 DFQATT and CDR2 SNEGSKA (reference sequence). The CDR3 runs to 14 residues. The chain's CDR3 is CSARTSSGTWGQYF. For the CDR3, the DNA is TGCAGTGCCCGTACGTCTAGCGGGACCTGGGGGCAGTACTTC.

The chain carries TRBV9 and TRBJ2-7; no definite D call. V lost 5 bases to trimming and J lost 2 bases, with 14 bases between them. Germline CDR1 is SGDLS and CDR2 is YYNGEE. The CDR3 is 14 residues long. CDR3: CASSGPGVTYEQYV. The CDR3 DNA reads as TGTGCCAGCAGTGGACCTGGGGTTACCTACGAGCAGTACGTC.

The chain couples TRBV4-1 to TRBJ2-7; D is possibly TRBD1 (6 bases). Germline CDR1 and CDR2: MGHRA and YSYEKL. There are 13 residues in the CDR3. The V end was cut by 3 bases, the J end by 3 bases, with 9 bases between. The CDR3 is CASSQSDSYEQYV. DNA of the CDR3: TGCGCCAGCAGCCAGTCGGACAGCTACGAGCAGTACGTC.

The CDR3 is CASSLEVRTQYF. CDR3 nucleotides: TGTGCCAGCAGCTTAGAGGTCCGGACCCAGTACTTC. The chain links TRBV7-2 to TRBJ2-5; D uncertain. This CDR3 comprises 12 residues. CDR1 is SGHTA and CDR2 is FQGNSA in the germline V gene. Trimming took off 1 base at V and 7 bases at J, with 7 bases between the two ends.

The chain is built from TRBV5-1 and TRBJ2-7; weak D call: TRBD1 (6 bases). The germline V gene encodes CDR1 SGHRS and CDR2 YFSETQ. Trimming took off 5 bases at V and 6 bases at J, with 21 bases between the two ends. This CDR3 has 15 residues. CDR3 sequence: CASSQSGGAVGEQYV. The CDR3 bases are TGCGCCAGCAGTCAGTCTGGGGGCGCAGTGGGCGAGCAGTACGTC.

The chain combines TRBV5-1 with TRBJ2-1; unclear D gene. CDR3 length equals 11 residues. Germline V gene sequence: CDR1 SGHRS, CDR2 YFSETQ. The V gene lost 1 base and the J gene lost 9 bases, with 5 bases spanning the gap. The CDR3 coding sequence is TGCGCCAGCAGCTTGTTGTTTGAGCAGTTCTTC. It specifies CASSLLFEQFF.

This chain joins TRBV5-1 and TRBJ2-7; D uncertain. This CDR3 region has 14 residues. Trimming took off 0 bases at V and 3 bases at J, with 10 bases between the two ends. Germline V gene data show CDR1 as SGHRS and CDR2 as YFSETQ. The CDR3 DNA is TGCGCCAGCAGCTTGGAGTGGGGAAACTACGAGCAGTACTTC. Translating gives CASSLEWGNYEQYF.

The J gene is TRBJ2-7, the V gene TRBV2; the match to TRBD1 covers 9 bases. V gave up 7 bases and J gave up 9 bases; unmatched junction bases: 10. There are 13 residues in the CDR3. Germline V gives CDR1 SNHLY, CDR2 FYNNEI. The CDR3 protein is CASKPGQGFGQYV. CDR3 DNA sequence: TGTGCCAGCAAGCCGGGACAGGGTTTTGGGCAGTACGTC.

This clonotype appeared a few times. The V and J genes are TRBV12-3 or TRBV12-4 and TRBJ2-7, with TRBD1 matching over 9 bases. The junction had 9 bases not matched to a gene; V was cut back by 6 bases and J by 6 bases. The CDR3 length is 14 residues. CDR3 protein: CASSRDRAGGEQYV. The CDR3 nucleotides read TGTGCCAGCAGCCGGGACAGGGCAGGCGGCGAGCAGTACGTC.

This clonotype turned up a few times. The chain couples TRBV3-1 to TRBJ1-5; D remains ambiguous. V lost 6 bases and J 8 bases, leaving 20 bases between the germline ends. The CDR3 sequence is 15 residues long. The germline V gene encodes CDR1 LGHDT and CDR2 YNNKEL (reference sequence). The CDR3 here is CASRPAPGRFEPQHF. The CDR3 DNA is TGTGCCAGCAGGCCAGCGCCAGGAAGATTTGAGCCCCAGCATTTT. The variable domain in full, completed from reference TRBV3-1 and TRBJ1-5, reads DTAVSQTPKYLVTQMGNDKSIKCEQNLGHDTMYWYKQDSKKFLKIMFSYNNKELIINETVPNRFSPKSPDKAHLNLHINSLELGDSAVYFCASRPAPGRFEPQHFGDGTRLSIL.

The chain joins TRBV9 to TRBJ2-5, with 11 bases aligning to TRBD2. From germline, CDR1 is SGDLS and CDR2 YYNGEE. The trim removed 3 bases at V and 3 bases at J, leaving 4 bases unmatched. This CDR3 is built from 15 residues. Written as DNA, the CDR3 is TGTGCCAGCAGCGCGTTAGCGGGGGGGAAAGAGACCCAGTACTTC. Protein: CASSALAGGKETQYF. Full variable domain (outside the CDR3, taken from reference TRBV9 and TRBJ2-5): DSGVTQTPKHLITATGQRVTLRCSPRSGDLSVYWYQQSLDQGLQFLIQYYNGEERAKGNILERFSAQQFPDLHSELNLSSLELGDSALYFCASSALAGGKETQYFGPGTRLLVL.

V usage is TRBV7-2 and J usage is TRBJ2-5; maybe TRBD1 (6 bases). V was clipped by 4 bases and J by 10 bases, with 13 bases between them. The germline V gene has CDR1 SGHTA and CDR2 FQGNSA. This CDR3 spans 12 amino acids. CDR3 sequence: CASSSQGRIQYF. In nucleotides, the CDR3 is TGTGCCAGCAGCTCCCAGGGGCGGATCCAGTACTTC.

The CDR3 loop is CASRFSGTSTDTQYF. In nucleotides, the CDR3 is TGCGCCAGCAGATTTAGCGGGACGAGCACAGATACGCAGTATTTT. This sequence joins TRBV5-1 and TRBJ2-3; 8 positions agree with TRBD2. The CDR3 length is 15 residues. Per the germline V gene, CDR1 is SGHRS and CDR2 is YFSETQ. With V trimmed by 5 bases and J by 0 bases, 5 bases remained unmatched. The full variable domain, rest sourced from reference TRBV5-1 and TRBJ2-3, is KAGVTQTPRYLIKTRGQQVTLSCSPISGHRSVSWYQQTPGQGLQFLFEYFSETQRNKGNFPGRFSGRQFSNSRSEMNVSTLELGDSALYLCASRFSGTSTDTQYFGPGTRLTVL.

The chain uses TRBV20-1 and TRBJ1-5, with TRBD1 identical over 8 bases. The J segment lost 2 bases and the V segment lost 6 bases, leaving 3 bases of the junction unmatched. This CDR3 spans 13 amino acids. Germline V CDR1 and CDR2: DFQATT, SNEGSKA (reference sequence). In nucleotides, the CDR3 is TGCAGTGCCAAGACAGGGGGCAATCAGCCCCAGCATTTT. As protein: CSAKTGGNQPQHF.